This T cell receptor (beta chain) comes out of a study of blood T cell repertoires in COVID-19. Per the germline V gene, CDR1 is SQVTM and CDR2 is ANQGSEA. The CDR3 loop spans 13 amino acids. The trim removed 4 bases at V and 4 bases at J, leaving 3 bases unmatched. TCRdb keeps only in-frame clones here, not all; method: immunoSEQ multiplex PCR. The table shows about 120,000 clones, with around 91% occurring only once. The gene calls are TRBV29-1 and TRBJ2-7; 11 bases are a match to TRBD2. The sequenced material came from peripheral blood. This receptor was identified in a man between 65 and 85 years old with active or convalescent COVID-19. CDR3 sequence (DNA): TGCAGCGTTGGACTAGCGGGAAGGTACGAGCAGTACTTC. The encoded protein is CSVGLAGRYEQYF.